Below are 5 T cell receptor beta chains sequenced from a single sample in a study of shared clonotypes between healthy human individuals. Clones were sequenced by immunoSEQ multiplex PCR, and TCRdb holds only the in-frame ones, with some missing. Among around 2,100,000 clones, less than 95% were seen once, and the ten largest hold less than 1.5%. Naive CD8 cells, CD45RO-negative and positively selected for CCR7, excluded terminally differentiated effector memory CD45RA+ cells. The sequencing sample was made of naive CD8+ T cells sorted from blood. The receptor source for this set is a man aged 18 to 29 in good health.

The chain couples TRBV6-1 to TRBJ2-1; D may be TRBD1 (6 bases). Trimming cost V 4 bases and J 5 bases, with 6 bases left between them. The CDR3 sequence is 12 residues long. Germline V gives CDR1 MNHNS, CDR2 SASEGT. CDR3 bases: TGTGCCAGCAGTGGACAGGACAATGAGCAGTTCTTC. Protein product: CASSGQDNEQFF.

The V and J genes are TRBV28 and TRBJ2-7; 7 bases are shared with TRBD2. Trimming took 3 bases from V and 4 from J; bases not matched to a gene: 6. The CDR3 totals 14 residues. Germline V gene data show CDR1 as MDHEN and CDR2 as SYDVKM. CDR3 loop: CASSLVAGAYEQYF. In DNA form, the CDR3 reads TGTGCCAGCAGTTTGGTAGCGGGCGCATACGAGCAGTACTTC.

The rearrangement links TRBV13 to TRBJ2-1; D gene unclear. With 4 bases removed from V and 0 bases from J, the gap between germline ends came to 10 bases. The CDR3 length is 15 residues. Germline V CDR1 and CDR2: PRHDT, FYEKMQ (reference sequence). As DNA, the CDR3 is TGTGCCAGCAGCTCCTCGTTGGACTCCTACAATGAGCAGTTCTTC. Encoded protein: CASSSSLDSYNEQFF.

This clone was found a few times. V usage is TRBV7-2 and J usage is TRBJ2-7, with D maybe TRBD1 (6 bases). The CDR3 contains 16 residues. The V and J ends lost 1 base and 2 bases respectively, with 15 bases between them. CDR1 and CDR2 (germline): SGHTA, FQGNSA. The CDR3 nucleotides read TGTGCCAGCAGCTTAGAAAACAGGGACCCCACCTACGAGCAGTACTTC. Translated: CASSLENRDPTYEQYF.

V gene TRBV5-1 combines with J gene TRBJ2-1; D is possibly TRBD2 (6 bases). Germline V gene sequence: CDR1 SGHRS, CDR2 YFSETQ. The CDR3 is made up of 15 amino acids. Trimming removed 3 bases at V and 2 bases at J, with 12 bases between. CDR3 DNA sequence: TGCGCCAGCAGCTCGGGACTCGGGCCCTACAATGAGCAGTTCTTC. It encodes CASSSGLGPYNEQFF.